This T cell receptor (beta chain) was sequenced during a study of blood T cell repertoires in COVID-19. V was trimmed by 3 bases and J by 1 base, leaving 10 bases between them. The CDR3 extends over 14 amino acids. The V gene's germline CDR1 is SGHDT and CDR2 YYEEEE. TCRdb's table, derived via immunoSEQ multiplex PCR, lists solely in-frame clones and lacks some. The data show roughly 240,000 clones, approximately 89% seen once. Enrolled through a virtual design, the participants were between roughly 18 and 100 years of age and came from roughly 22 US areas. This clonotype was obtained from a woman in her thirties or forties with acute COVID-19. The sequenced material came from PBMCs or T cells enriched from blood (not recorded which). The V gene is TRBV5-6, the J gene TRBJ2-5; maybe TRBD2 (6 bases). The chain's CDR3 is CASSSGLFQETQYF. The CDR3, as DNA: TGTGCCAGCAGCTCAGGACTATTCCAAGAGACCCAGTACTTC.